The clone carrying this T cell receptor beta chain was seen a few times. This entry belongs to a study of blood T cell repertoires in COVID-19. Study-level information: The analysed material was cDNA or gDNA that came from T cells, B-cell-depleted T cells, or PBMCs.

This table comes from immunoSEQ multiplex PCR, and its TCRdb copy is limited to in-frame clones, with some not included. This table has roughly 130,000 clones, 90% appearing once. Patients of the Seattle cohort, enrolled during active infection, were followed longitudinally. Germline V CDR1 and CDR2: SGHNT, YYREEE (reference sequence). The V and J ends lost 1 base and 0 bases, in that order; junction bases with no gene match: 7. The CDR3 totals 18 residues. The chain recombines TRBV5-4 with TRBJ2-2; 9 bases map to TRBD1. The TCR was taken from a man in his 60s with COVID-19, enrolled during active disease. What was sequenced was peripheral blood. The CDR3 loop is CASSLPDRGFANTGELFF. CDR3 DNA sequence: TGTGCCAGCAGCTTGCCGGACAGGGGCTTTGCGAACACCGGGGAGCTGTTTTTT.